This passage covers 21 T cell receptor beta chains from one sample sequenced in a study of post-analysis software for immune sequencing data. Study findings and constraints: The study found TRBV5-6, TRBV5-1 and TRBV20-1 among about 5 TRBV segments more frequent in patients than controls.

For these TCRs, the target antigens are not known. The TCR beta cDNA libraries contained unique molecular identifiers. TCRdb re-derived calls from the PCR reads in MiXCR, one entry per CDR3 protein. The data contain 750,000 to 950,000 distinct CDR3 sequences, about 43% of them singletons. Sequencing was done on a sample of blood. All receptors derive from a girl between 10 and 17 years old with multiple sclerosis.

In its sample, this clonotype was seen many times. This chain links TRBV7-2 with TRBJ2-5, with TRBD2 matching over 10 bases. This CDR3 is built from 16 residues. Germline assignment: CDR1 SGHTA and CDR2 FQGNSA. Losses at the gene ends were 3 bases for V and 1 base for J; bases not matched to a gene: 5. CDR3 amino acids: CASSFGLAEIQETQYF. CDR3 sequence (DNA): TGTGCCAGCAGCTTTGGACTAGCGGAAATCCAAGAGACCCAGTACTTC.

The chain recombines TRBV7-9 with TRBJ1-4; D gene ambiguous. The germline V gene has CDR1 SEHNR and CDR2 FQNEAQ (reference sequence). Trimming stripped 1 base from V and 1 base from J, with 13 bases between. The CDR3 is made up of 17 amino acids. CDR3 protein: CASSLDSRPLTNEKLFF. The CDR3 DNA reads TGTGCCAGCAGCTTAGATTCCCGGCCCTTAACTAATGAAAAACTGTTTTTT.

This clonotype was picked up a small number of times. The chain combines TRBV29-1 with TRBJ2-1; 7 positions agree with TRBD1. CDR3 length: 15 amino acids. V dropped 5 bases and J dropped 4; count of bases not matched to a gene: 11. CDR1 and CDR2 (germline): SQVTM, ANQGSEA. The CDR3 DNA is TGCAGCGTTCTAAGGACAGGACCACCTTACAATGAGCAGTTCTTC. It specifies CSVLRTGPPYNEQFF.

This clonotype showed up just once. The rearrangement uses TRBV20-1 and TRBJ1-1; D call uncertain. Trimming shortened V by 5 bases and J by 1 base, and 11 bases separated the two germline ends. CDR1 and CDR2 from the germline V gene are DFQATT and SNEGSKA (reference sequence). This CDR3 is 13 amino acids long. This chain's CDR3 is CSARTPGNTEAFF. The CDR3 DNA sequence: TGCAGTGCTCGTACACCGGGGAACACTGAAGCTTTCTTT.

The V call is TRBV7-2, the J call TRBJ2-7; no firm D call. Per the germline V gene, CDR1 is SGHTA and CDR2 is FQGNSA. The V gene lost 5 bases and the J gene lost 2 bases, with 10 bases spanning the gap. CDR3 size: 13 residues. CDR3 DNA sequence: TGTGCCAGCAGCCCCCGCTGGCCCTACGAGCAGTACTTC. The encoded protein is CASSPRWPYEQYF.

This clonotype showed up just a few times. The rearrangement joins TRBV12-3 or TRBV12-4 to TRBJ2-5; 9 bases line up with TRBD2. The V gene end was trimmed by 3 bases and the J gene end by 3 bases; junction bases not matched to a gene: 2. CDR3 length: 14 residues. DNA for the CDR3: TGTGCCAGCAGTTTTCTAGCGGGAAAAGAGACCCAGTACTTC. This encodes CASSFLAGKETQYF.

The chain uses TRBV7-2 and TRBJ2-7; D is uncertain. The germline V gene encodes CDR1 SGHTA and CDR2 FQGNSA. This CDR3 has 14 amino acids. The V and J ends lost 6 bases and 0 bases respectively, with 12 bases between them. The CDR3 reads CASSRRSSSYEQYF. As DNA, the CDR3 is TGTGCCAGCAGTCGGAGATCAAGCTCCTACGAGCAGTACTTC.

This chain connects TRBV10-3 to TRBJ1-4, with D tentatively TRBD1 (6 bases). CDR1 and CDR2 from the germline V gene are ENHRY and SYGVKD. The CDR3 consists of 12 residues. With 8 bases removed from V and 7 bases from J, the gap between germline ends came to 11 bases. CDR3 protein: CAIGGRGEKLFF. The DNA of the CDR3 is TGTGCCATCGGGGGCCGGGGTGAAAAACTGTTTTTT.

The CDR3 nucleotides read TGTGCCAGCAGTTTCGGTTTCGGGGACACCGGTTTAGAGTACCAGTACTTC. Amino acid sequence: CASSFGFGDTGLEYQYF. The chain uses TRBV28 and TRBJ2-5; D is perhaps TRBD1 (6 bases). The germline CDR1 and CDR2 sequences are MDHEN and SYDVKM. Trimming shortened V by 3 bases and J by 10 bases, and 27 bases separated the two germline ends. This CDR3 has 17 residues. The full variable domain, in which reference TRBV28 and TRBJ2-5 provide the parts outside the CDR3, is DVKVTQSSRYLVKRTGEKVFLECVQDMDHENMFWYRQDPGLGLRLIYFSYDVKMKEKGDIPEGYSVSREKKERFSLILESASTNQTSMYLCASSFGFGDTGLEYQYFGPGTRLLVL.

V is TRBV10-3 and J is TRBJ2-3; maybe TRBD2 (6 bases). Trimming removed 6 bases at V and 4 bases at J, with 20 bases between. The CDR3 is 16 residues long. The V gene's germline CDR1 is ENHRY and CDR2 SYGVKD. The DNA for the CDR3 is TGTGCCATCAGGGCCGGGACTTTCCTACTGTCAGATACGCAGTATTTT. It translates to CAIRAGTFLLSDTQYF.

The chain couples TRBV10-3 to TRBJ2-3, with D possibly called TRBD1 or TRBD2 (6 bases each). Germline CDR1 and CDR2: ENHRY and SYGVKD. V was trimmed by 11 bases and J by 4 bases, leaving 16 bases between them. This CDR3 contains 13 residues. The CDR3 DNA follows: TGTGCCGTAAAGGGGGGCGACGCAGATACGCAGTATTTT. This sequence encodes CAVKGGDADTQYF.

This clonotype is a singleton in its sample. CDR3 DNA: TGCAGTGCCGCCAAGGGGAGTCAGCCCCAGCATTTT. Its protein product is CSAAKGSQPQHF. V usage is TRBV20-1 and J usage is TRBJ1-5; possibly TRBD1 for D (5 bases). The CDR3 loop spans 12 amino acids. The germline V gene has CDR1 DFQATT and CDR2 SNEGSKA (reference sequence). The ends were cut back, 6 bases at V and 6 bases at J, with 12 bases in the middle.

The table lists this clonotype with a count of one. The gene calls are TRBV7-9 and TRBJ2-1; TRBD2 matches at 9 bases. J lost 0 bases, V lost 4 bases, and 13 bases had no gene match. The CDR3 runs 19 residues. CDR1 and CDR2 from the germline V gene are SEHNR and FQNEAQ (reference sequence). The CDR3 reads CASSSRLVAGESSYNEQFF. DNA of the CDR3: TGTGCCAGCAGCTCTCGCCTAGTAGCGGGAGAAAGCTCCTACAATGAGCAGTTCTTC.

The rearrangement links TRBV12-3 or TRBV12-4 to TRBJ1-1, with D possibly matching TRBD1 (5 bases). Trimming removed 4 bases at V and 0 bases at J, with 18 bases between. The CDR3 has 17 amino acids. The CDR3 DNA follows: TGTGCCAGCAGTTACAGTGTCCAGGGACCAATGAACACTGAAGCTTTCTTT. Translation gives CASSYSVQGPMNTEAFF.

The chain employs TRBV28 and TRBJ2-7; D not certain. The ends were cut back, 3 bases at V and 3 bases at J, with 12 bases in the middle. Germline lookup yields CDR1 MDHEN and CDR2 SYDVKM. This CDR3 has 14 amino acids. The CDR3 DNA is TGTGCCAGCAGTTTCAGTCAGGCCTTCTACGAGCAGTACTTC. It yields the protein CASSFSQAFYEQYF.

The chain employs TRBV20-1 and TRBJ1-5; D ambiguous. The CDR3 consists of 15 residues. The V and J ends lost 6 bases and 2 bases respectively, with 17 bases between them. Germline-derived CDR1 and CDR2 are DFQATT and SNEGSKA (reference sequence). The CDR3 coding sequence is TGCAGTGCCCGACCTGTACACCGTGGCAATCAGCCCCAGCATTTT. Its protein is CSARPVHRGNQPQHF.

The genes are TRBV9 and TRBJ2-7; TRBD2 matches at 8 bases. V was pared by 0 bases and J by 3 bases, with 5 bases of the junction left unmatched. Germline loops: CDR1 SGDLS, CDR2 YYNGEE. The CDR3 contains 15 residues. The CDR3 is CASSVDGRAFYEQYF. The DNA for the CDR3 is TGTGCCAGCAGCGTAGACGGGAGGGCCTTCTACGAGCAGTACTTC.

This clonotype has just a few counts. V is TRBV15 and J is TRBJ2-1, with unresolved D. The CDR3 is made up of 13 amino acids. Trimming left V 1 base short and J 10 bases short, with 11 bases between. The germline V gene encodes CDR1 LNHNV and CDR2 YYDKDF (reference sequence). The CDR3 sequence is CATSRGLNREQFF. The DNA for the CDR3 is TGTGCCACCAGCAGAGGGTTGAATCGGGAGCAGTTCTTC.

The chain carries TRBV7-3 and TRBJ2-7; a possible D gene is TRBD1 (5 bases). The CDR3 is 14 residues long. Germline assignment: CDR1 SGHTA and CDR2 FQGTGA. With 2 bases removed from V and 2 bases from J, the gap between germline ends came to 10 bases. CDR3 DNA sequence: TGTGCCAGCAGCTTAGACCCAGGGCCCTACGAGCAGTACTTC. Its protein is CASSLDPGPYEQYF.

This clonotype turned up a few times. This rearrangement joins TRBV4-3 to TRBJ2-7; no definite D call. Germline-derived CDR1 and CDR2 are LGHNA and YSLEER. The CDR3 loop spans 14 amino acids. Trimming removed 0 bases from V and 1 base from J, with 7 bases in between. The CDR3 coding sequence is TGCGCCAGCAGCCAAGAAGCTGCATCCTACGAGCAGTACTTC. It yields the protein CASSQEAASYEQYF.

The V call is TRBV7-2, the J call TRBJ2-5; TRBD2 might be the D (6 bases). Germline V gene data show CDR1 as SGHTA and CDR2 as FQGNSA. This CDR3 has 14 amino acids. The V gene lost 3 bases and the J gene lost 1 base, with 9 bases spanning the gap. The CDR3 nucleotides read TGTGCCAGCAGCTTGGACTACGCCCAAGAGACCCAGTACTTC. Protein sequence: CASSLDYAQETQYF.